The 20 T cell receptor beta chains in this list originate from one sample, sequenced in a study of cytomegalovirus exposure and HLA in healthy donors. A multiplex PCR was run with 60 Vbeta primers and 13 Jbeta primers. TCRdb's copy holds only in-frame clones and misses some; the assay was immunoSEQ multiplex PCR. This table has tens of thousands of clones, around 76% appearing once. Input material: PBMCs. The receptor set was obtained from a man aged 18 to 35 in good health and CMV-seropositive.

The J gene is TRBJ1-2, the V gene TRBV28, with D possibly being TRBD1 (6 bases). This CDR3 is built from 13 residues. Trimming left V 10 bases short and J 0 bases short, with 12 bases between. Germline V gives CDR1 MDHEN, CDR2 SYDVKM. The CDR3, as DNA: TGTGCCACCCCGGGACACACTAACTATGGCTACACCTTC. Its protein is CATPGHTNYGYTF.

The V and J genes are TRBV9 and TRBJ2-1, with D tentatively TRBD1 (6 bases). Trimming pared 0 bases from V and 7 bases from J, leaving 11 bases between. The CDR3 consists of 14 residues. Germline CDR1 SGDLS, CDR2 YYNGEE. The DNA of the CDR3 is TGTGCCAGCAGCGTAGGAGGGACACTAAATGAGCAGTTCTTC. As protein: CASSVGGTLNEQFF.

The chain recombines TRBV10-3 with TRBJ2-7; 9 bases align to TRBD1. J was trimmed by 6 bases and V by 11 bases; bases with no gene match: 11. Germline V lookup: CDR1 ENHRY, CDR2 SYGVKD. This CDR3 region has 13 residues. For the CDR3, the DNA is TGTGCCGCCCGGACAGGGGAGGACATCGAGCAGTACTTC. This gives the protein CAARTGEDIEQYF.

This chain connects TRBV28 to TRBJ1-4; no firm D call. This CDR3 is built from 14 residues. V dropped 3 bases and J dropped 7 bases, with 12 bases sitting between them. CDR1 MDHEN and CDR2 SYDVKM come from the germline V gene. CDR3 nucleotides: TGTGCCAGCAGTTTGCGAGGGTTGGGTGAAAAACTGTTTTTT. Translated, it gives CASSLRGLGEKLFF.

The chain has TRBV4-1 and TRBJ1-2, with a possible D match to TRBD1 (6 bases). CDR3 size: 18 residues. V gave up 1 base and J gave up 4 bases, with 22 bases separating them. The germline V gene has CDR1 MGHRA and CDR2 YSYEKL. The CDR3 DNA follows: TGCGCCAGCAGCCAAGCTTTGGGGGGGGGCCGACCCTTCTATGGCTACACCTTC. This encodes CASSQALGGGRPFYGYTF.

This clone was detected only a few times. The chain employs TRBV10-1 and TRBJ2-5; the D gene is possibly TRBD1 (6 bases). The germline V and J ends were trimmed by 6 bases and 1 base, with 9 bases remaining between them. The CDR3 contains 13 residues. The germline V gene encodes CDR1 WNHNN and CDR2 SYGVQD (reference sequence). CDR3 sequence: CASSRTAQETQYF. CDR3 sequence (DNA): TGCGCCAGCAGCCGGACAGCCCAAGAGACCCAGTACTTC.

The chain joins TRBV6-4 to TRBJ2-1, with 7 bases matching TRBD2. Trimming cost V 6 bases and J 10 bases; bases outside gene matches: 12. The CDR3 covers 14 residues. CDR1 is MRHNA, CDR2 SNTAGT, per germline. CDR3 amino acids: CASRRELAFGEQFF. CDR3 bases: TGTGCCAGCAGGCGGGAGTTGGCCTTTGGGGAGCAGTTCTTC.

The chain employs TRBV11-2 and TRBJ2-1; 10 nucleotides align to TRBD2. With V trimmed by 5 bases and J by 0 bases, 10 bases remained unmatched. Germline V gives CDR1 SGHAT, CDR2 FQNNGV. The CDR3 runs 18 residues. CDR3 DNA sequence: TGTGCCAGCAGCCCAGGCGGTAGCGGGAGGCACTCCTACAATGAGCAGTTCTTC. Amino acid sequence: CASSPGGSGRHSYNEQFF.

The chain joins TRBV20-1 to TRBJ2-7; 8 nucleotides match TRBD1. Trimming took 0 bases from V and 12 from J; bases not matched to a gene: 4. Germline V gives CDR1 DFQATT, CDR2 SNEGSKA (reference sequence). The CDR3 is made up of 11 amino acids. Here the CDR3 reads CSARDGTGGYF. For the CDR3, the DNA is TGCAGTGCTAGAGACGGGACAGGAGGGTACTTC.

The chain is built from TRBV28 and TRBJ2-7, with 8 bases aligning to TRBD1. The CDR3 is 15 amino acids. J was trimmed by 9 bases and V by 5 bases; bases with no gene match: 15. From germline, CDR1 is MDHEN and CDR2 SYDVKM. CDR3 sequence (DNA): TGTGCCAGCAGTCTCCCCGGGACAGGTGCTCGAGGGCAGTACTTC. Protein product: CASSLPGTGARGQYF.

The V gene is TRBV5-6, the J gene TRBJ2-1, with D maybe TRBD1 (5 bases). Germline CDR1 SGHDT, CDR2 YYEEEE. The CDR3 loop spans 14 amino acids. Deletions cut 0 bases from V and 5 bases from J, with 9 bases between. The CDR3 sequence is CASSLAGLDNEQFF. In DNA form, the CDR3 reads TGTGCCAGCAGCTTGGCAGGGTTAGACAATGAGCAGTTCTTC.

The V and J genes are TRBV11-2 and TRBJ2-7; 10 bases line up with TRBD1. This CDR3 has 14 residues. CDR1 is SGHAT, CDR2 FQNNGV, per germline. Trimming took 1 base from V and 4 from J; bases not matched to a gene: 1. DNA of the CDR3: TGTGCCAGCAGCTTAGGGGGACAGGGGTACGAGCAGTACTTC. Amino acid sequence: CASSLGGQGYEQYF.

This sequence joins TRBV2 and TRBJ1-2, with D possibly being TRBD1 (5 bases). CDR3 length equals 15 residues. The V end lost 10 bases, the J end lost 1 base, and 19 bases lay between the germline ends. Germline V CDR1 and CDR2: SNHLY, FYNNEI. The CDR3 nucleotides read TGTGCCATCGACCGAGAACGGGGGTATAACTATGGCTACACCTTC. Encoded protein: CAIDRERGYNYGYTF.

The CDR3 protein is CASSVPNLNTEAFF. CDR3 DNA: TGTGCCAGCAGTGTACCGAACTTAAACACTGAAGCTTTCTTT. V is TRBV6-1 and J is TRBJ1-1; no definite D call. Germline CDR1 reads MNHNS; CDR2 reads SASEGT. V dropped 4 bases and J dropped 2 bases, with 11 bases sitting between them. The CDR3 is 14 residues long.

The chain uses TRBV11-2 and TRBJ2-2; tentatively, D is TRBD1 (5 bases). The ends were cut back, 5 bases at V and 1 base at J, with 11 bases in the middle. The CDR3 loop spans 15 amino acids. Germline CDR1 and CDR2: SGHAT and FQNNGV. In DNA form, the CDR3 reads TGTGCCAGCAGCGAGACAGTTTTGAACACCGGGGAGCTGTTTTTT. This gives the protein CASSETVLNTGELFF.

The chain employs TRBV15 and TRBJ1-2, with TRBD1 matching over 7 bases. The germline V gene has CDR1 LNHNV and CDR2 YYDKDF (reference sequence). This CDR3 has 14 residues. The V gene end was trimmed by 1 base and the J gene end by 7 bases; junction bases not matched to a gene: 6. CDR3 region: CATSRGGTEGGYTF. As DNA, the CDR3 is TGTGCCACCAGCAGAGGCGGGACAGAGGGTGGCTACACCTTC.

This clone was observed once. The chain recombines TRBV5-1 with TRBJ2-1, with a tentative D call TRBD2 (6 bases). V shed 4 bases and J shed 3 bases, with 11 bases lying between them. Looked up from germline, CDR1 is SGHRS and CDR2 is YFSETQ. The CDR3 contains 14 residues. The CDR3 loop is CASSPGLIYNEQFF. CDR3 DNA: TGCGCCAGCAGCCCGGGACTGATCTACAATGAGCAGTTCTTC.

In DNA form, the CDR3 reads TGTGCCAGCAGTCCACTAGCGAGGGGGGAGACCCAGTACTTC. It encodes CASSPLARGETQYF. The rearrangement links TRBV6-5 to TRBJ2-5, with TRBD2 as a possible D gene (7 bases). The CDR3 covers 14 residues. V lost 5 bases, J lost 5 bases, and 15 bases lay in between. In germline, CDR1 is MNHEY, CDR2 SVGAGI.

The chain combines TRBV5-6 with TRBJ2-7, with D unresolved. The CDR3 length is 13 residues. Trimming took off 0 bases at V and 9 bases at J, with 13 bases between the two ends. Germline assignment: CDR1 SGHDT and CDR2 YYEEEE. The DNA for the CDR3 is TGTGCCAGCAGCTTGGTAACCCTACGAGGGCAGTACTTC. Its translation: CASSLVTLRGQYF.

V is TRBV11-2 and J is TRBJ2-3; D gene ambiguous. Looked up from germline, CDR1 is SGHAT and CDR2 is FQNNGV. CDR3 length: 13 amino acids. With 6 bases removed from V and 2 bases from J, the gap between germline ends came to 9 bases. CDR3 sequence (DNA): TGTGCCAGCAGGGCAGTACCCACAGATACGCAGTATTTT. This translates into CASRAVPTDTQYF.